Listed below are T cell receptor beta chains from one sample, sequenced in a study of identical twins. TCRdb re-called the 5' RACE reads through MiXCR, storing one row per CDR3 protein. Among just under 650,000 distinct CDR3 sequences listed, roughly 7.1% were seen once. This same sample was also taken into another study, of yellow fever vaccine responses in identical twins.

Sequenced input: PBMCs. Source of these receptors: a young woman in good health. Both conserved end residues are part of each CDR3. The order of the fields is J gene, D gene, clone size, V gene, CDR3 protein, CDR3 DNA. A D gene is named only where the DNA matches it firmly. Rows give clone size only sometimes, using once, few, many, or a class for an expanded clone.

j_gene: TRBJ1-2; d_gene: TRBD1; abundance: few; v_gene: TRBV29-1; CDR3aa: CSVEDGQGYGYTF; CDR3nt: TGCAGCGTTGAAGATGGACAGGGGTATGGCTACACCTTC
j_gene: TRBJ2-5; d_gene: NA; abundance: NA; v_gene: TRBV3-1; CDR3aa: CASSPRTTQLFIKTQYF; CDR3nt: TGTGCCAGCAGCCCGAGGACTACCCAACTGTTCATAAAGACCCAGTACTTC
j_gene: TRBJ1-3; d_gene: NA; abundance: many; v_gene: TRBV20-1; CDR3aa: CSARGAGNTIYF; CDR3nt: TGCAGTGCTAGAGGGGCCGGAAACACCATATATTTT
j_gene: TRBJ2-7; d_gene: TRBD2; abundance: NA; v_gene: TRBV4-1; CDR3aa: CASSQGGNYEQYF; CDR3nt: TGCGCCAGCAGCCAGGGGGGGAACTACGAGCAGTACTTC
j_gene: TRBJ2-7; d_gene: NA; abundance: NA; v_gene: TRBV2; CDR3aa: CASTREGESYEQYF; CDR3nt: TGTGCCAGCACTCGAGAGGGGGAATCCTACGAGCAGTACTTC
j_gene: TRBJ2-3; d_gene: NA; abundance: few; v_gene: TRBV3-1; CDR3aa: CASSQDHALNTQYF; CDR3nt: TGTGCCAGCAGCCAAGACCACGCCCTAAATACGCAGTATTTT
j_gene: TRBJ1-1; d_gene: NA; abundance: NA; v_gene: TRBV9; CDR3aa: CASSAGAEAFF; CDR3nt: TGTGCCAGCAGCGCCGGTGCTGAAGCTTTCTTT
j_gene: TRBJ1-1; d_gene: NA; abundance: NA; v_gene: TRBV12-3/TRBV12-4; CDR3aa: CASRERDTEAFF; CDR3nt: TGTGCCAGCAGGGAAAGGGACACTGAAGCTTTCTTT
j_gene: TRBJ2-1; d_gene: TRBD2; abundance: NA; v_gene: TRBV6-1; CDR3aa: CASSGMLAGVGGNEQFF; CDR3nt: TGTGCCAGCAGTGGGATGCTTGCGGGAGTAGGTGGCAATGAGCAGTTCTTC
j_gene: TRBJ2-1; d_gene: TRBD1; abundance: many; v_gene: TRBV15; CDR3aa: CATRPPGQSNEQFF; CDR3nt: TGTGCCACCAGGCCTCCGGGACAGTCCAATGAGCAGTTCTTC
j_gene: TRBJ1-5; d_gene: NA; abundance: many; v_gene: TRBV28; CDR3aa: CASSFGYYSNQPQHF; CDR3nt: TGTGCCAGCAGTTTTGGGTATTATAGCAATCAGCCCCAGCATTTT
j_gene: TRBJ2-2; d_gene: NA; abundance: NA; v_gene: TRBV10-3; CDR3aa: CAISESRVMNTGELFF; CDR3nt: TGTGCCATCAGTGAGTCGAGAGTAATGAACACCGGGGAGCTGTTTTTT
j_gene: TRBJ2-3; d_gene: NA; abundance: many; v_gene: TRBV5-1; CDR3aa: CASSLVATSTDTQYF; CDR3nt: TGCGCCAGCAGCCTGGTCGCCACGAGCACAGATACGCAGTATTTT
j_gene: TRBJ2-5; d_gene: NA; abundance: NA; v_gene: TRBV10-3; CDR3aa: CAISDPEASETQYF; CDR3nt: TGTGCCATCAGTGATCCGGAGGCATCTGAGACCCAGTACTTC
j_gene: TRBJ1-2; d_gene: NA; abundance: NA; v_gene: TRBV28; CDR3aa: CASSPKPGHLYGYTF; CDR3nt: TGTGCCAGCAGTCCCAAACCGGGACACCTCTATGGCTACACCTTC
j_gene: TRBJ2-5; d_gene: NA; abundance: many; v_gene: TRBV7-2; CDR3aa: CASSLLQGTETQYF; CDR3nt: TGTGCCAGCAGCTTGTTGCAGGGAACGGAGACCCAGTACTTC
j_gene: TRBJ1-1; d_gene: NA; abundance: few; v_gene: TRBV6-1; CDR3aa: CASRAGAGNTEAFF; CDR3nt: TGTGCCAGCCGAGCGGGGGCAGGGAACACTGAAGCTTTCTTT
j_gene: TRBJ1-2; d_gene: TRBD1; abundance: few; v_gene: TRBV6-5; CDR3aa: CASSFDRANYGYTF; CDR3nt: TGTGCCAGCAGTTTCGACAGGGCCAACTATGGCTACACCTTC
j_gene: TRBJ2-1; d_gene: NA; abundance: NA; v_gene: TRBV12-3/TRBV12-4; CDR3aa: CASGQGTRYNEQFF; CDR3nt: TGTGCCAGCGGCCAGGGGACTCGCTACAATGAGCAGTTCTTC
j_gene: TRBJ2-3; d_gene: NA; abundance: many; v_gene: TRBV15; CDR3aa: CATSREGDTQYF; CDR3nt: TGTGCCACCAGCAGAGAGGGGGATACGCAGTATTTT
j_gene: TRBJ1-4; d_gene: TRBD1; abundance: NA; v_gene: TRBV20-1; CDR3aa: CSATGQGGEKLFF; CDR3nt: TGCAGTGCTACAGGACAGGGCGGTGAAAAACTGTTTTTT
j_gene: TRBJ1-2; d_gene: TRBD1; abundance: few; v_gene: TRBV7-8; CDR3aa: CASSLFQTGEINYGYTF; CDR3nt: TGTGCCAGCAGCTTATTCCAAACAGGGGAAATTAACTATGGCTACACCTTC
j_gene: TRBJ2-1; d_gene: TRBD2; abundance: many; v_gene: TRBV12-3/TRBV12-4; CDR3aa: CASMAGGHSYNEQFF; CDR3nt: TGTGCCAGCATGGCGGGGGGCCATTCCTACAATGAGCAGTTCTTC
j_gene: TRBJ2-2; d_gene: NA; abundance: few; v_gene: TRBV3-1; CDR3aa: CASSQAGGGGELFF; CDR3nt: TGTGCCAGCAGCCAAGCGGGCGGCGGCGGGGAGCTGTTTTTT
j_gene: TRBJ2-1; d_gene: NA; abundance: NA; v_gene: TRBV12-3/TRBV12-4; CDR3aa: CASSARATNEQFF; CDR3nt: TGTGCCAGCAGTGCCCGGGCTACCAATGAGCAGTTCTTC
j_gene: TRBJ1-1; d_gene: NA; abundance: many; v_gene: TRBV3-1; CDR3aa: CASSQGSINGEAFF; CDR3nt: TGTGCCAGCAGCCAAGGGTCCATAAACGGTGAAGCTTTCTTT